Below, 26 T cell receptor beta chains from the same sample are listed, as sequenced in a study of shared clonotypes between healthy human individuals. This table comes from immunoSEQ multiplex PCR, and its TCRdb copy is limited to in-frame clones, with some not included. In the table there are just over 2,000,000 clones, roughly 94% of which are singletons. CD8 cells regarded as naive lacked CD45RO, were positively chosen for CCR7, and omitted terminally differentiated effector memory CD45RA+ cells. Material for sequencing was naive CD8+ T cells sorted from blood. The receptors originated from a man younger than 30 in good health.

Note on this clone: This same CDR3 is encoded by further DNA sequences in the sample. J is TRBJ1-2 and V is TRBV5-1; 9 positions agree with TRBD1. Germline V gene sequence: CDR1 SGHRS, CDR2 YFSETQ. The CDR3 runs 13 residues. V lost 5 bases to trimming and J lost 3 bases; unmatched junction nucleotides: 2. The CDR3 loop reads CASRRTGDYGYTF. CDR3 coding DNA: TGCGCCAGCAGAAGGACAGGGGACTATGGCTACACCTTC.

The chain links TRBV4-2 to TRBJ2-7; D gene uncertain. The V gene lost 0 bases and the J gene lost 3 bases, with 12 bases spanning the gap. The CDR3 runs 15 residues. Germline V CDR1 and CDR2: LGHNA, YNFKEQ. Here the CDR3 reads CASSQDYGPDYEQYF. DNA of the CDR3: TGTGCCAGCAGCCAAGACTATGGTCCAGACTACGAGCAGTACTTC.

The rearrangement joins TRBV18 to TRBJ2-5; 9 positions match TRBD2. V trimming: 3 bases; J trimming: 5 bases; junction bases outside the gene matches: 10. Germline CDR1 and CDR2: KGHSH and LQKENI. This CDR3 is built from 16 residues. In DNA, the CDR3 is TGTGCCAGCTCACCCTCGGTAGCGGGAGTCTGGGAGACCCAGTACTTC. Its translation: CASSPSVAGVWETQYF.

Worth noting for this clone: The same CDR3 can be traced to other DNA sequences in this sample. The chain has TRBV9 and TRBJ2-7; D perhaps matches TRBD2 (7 bases). Trimming removed 2 bases at V and 7 bases at J, with 13 bases between. In germline, CDR1 is SGDLS, CDR2 YYNGEE. The CDR3 loop spans 13 amino acids. The CDR3 spells CASSVGGLGEQYF. CDR3 sequence (DNA): TGTGCCAGCAGCGTCGGGGGGCTAGGGGAGCAGTACTTC. Filled out from reference TRBV9 and TRBJ2-7, the complete variable domain reads DSGVTQTPKHLITATGQRVTLRCSPRSGDLSVYWYQQSLDQGLQFLIQYYNGEERAKGNILERFSAQQFPDLHSELNLSSLELGDSALYFCASSVGGLGEQYFGPGTRLTVT.

The chain has TRBV16 and TRBJ1-1, with 9 bases identical to TRBD1. This CDR3 comprises 14 residues. In germline, CDR1 is KGHSY, CDR2 FQNENV. Trimming cost V 4 bases and J 4 bases; bases outside gene matches: 4. CDR3 DNA sequence: TGTGCCAGCAGCCCGGACAGGGGATCCACTGAAGCTTTCTTT. This gives the protein CASSPDRGSTEAFF.

This chain connects TRBV11-2 to TRBJ2-3; D is possibly TRBD2 (6 bases). V was clipped by 3 bases and J by 2 bases, with 15 bases between them. This CDR3 contains 16 residues. The germline CDR1 and CDR2 sequences are SGHAT and FQNNGV. CDR3 loop: CASSFPWEALTDTQYF. Here the CDR3 DNA reads TGTGCCAGCAGCTTCCCCTGGGAGGCCCTCACAGATACGCAGTATTTT.

The chain has TRBV7-9 and TRBJ2-7, with D perhaps matching TRBD1 (6 bases). This CDR3 has 15 amino acids. Germline CDR1 SEHNR, CDR2 FQNEAQ (reference sequence). Deletions cut 5 bases from V and 2 bases from J, with 16 bases between. In DNA form, the CDR3 reads TGTGCCAGCAGCAGGGGGACACTTTATCCCTACGAGCAGTACTTC. Residues: CASSRGTLYPYEQYF.

This sequence joins TRBV7-9 and TRBJ2-7, with 11 bases that match TRBD1. V was pared by 5 bases and J by 3 bases, with 12 bases of the junction left unmatched. CDR1 SEHNR and CDR2 FQNEAQ come from the germline V gene (reference sequence). The CDR3 spans 17 residues. The CDR3 is CASSPTPLGQGVYEQYF. The DNA of the CDR3 is TGTGCCAGCAGCCCCACACCATTGGGACAGGGGGTCTACGAGCAGTACTTC.

V and J are TRBV27 and TRBJ1-3; the D is unclear. This CDR3 is 16 amino acids long. V dropped 6 bases and J dropped 0 bases, with 15 bases sitting between them. Germline CDR1 is MNHEY and CDR2 is SMNVEV (reference sequence). CDR3 sequence reads: CASSPSQESSGNTIYF. The CDR3 DNA reads as TGTGCCAGCAGCCCCTCCCAGGAGAGCTCTGGAAACACCATATATTTT.

The genes are TRBV27 and TRBJ2-1; D not resolved. Germline CDR1 reads MNHEY; CDR2 reads SMNVEV (reference sequence). The CDR3 is 11 amino acids. V shed 4 bases and J shed 13 bases, with 11 bases lying between them. The CDR3 region has the DNA TGTGCCAGCAGTTCCGCATATCGTCAGTTCTTC. Translated: CASSSAYRQFF.

The J gene is TRBJ2-7, the V gene TRBV11-3, with 8 bases fitting TRBD1. The CDR3 totals 14 residues. Germline trimming cut 5 bases from V and 0 bases from J; bases unmatched to any gene: 3. Germline loops: CDR1 SGHNT, CDR2 YENEEA. The CDR3 sequence is CASSVGTGSYEQYF. In DNA, the CDR3 is TGTGCCAGCAGCGTCGGGACAGGCTCCTACGAGCAGTACTTC.

The chain couples TRBV6-5 to TRBJ2-1; TRBD2 might be the D (6 bases). From germline, CDR1 is MNHEY and CDR2 SVGAGI. V gave up 6 bases and J gave up 2 bases, with 11 bases separating them. The CDR3 consists of 14 residues. The CDR3 bases are TGTGCCAGCAGCGAGGACTACACCTACAATGAGCAGTTCTTC. It specifies CASSEDYTYNEQFF.

The chain employs TRBV27 and TRBJ2-1, with a possible D match to TRBD1 (6 bases). Trimming took off 5 bases at V and 10 bases at J, with 9 bases between the two ends. The CDR3 is 11 amino acids. CDR1 and CDR2 (germline): MNHEY, SMNVEV (reference sequence). DNA for the CDR3: TGTGCCAGCAGTATCGGGACAGAGCAGTTCTTC. Protein sequence: CASSIGTEQFF.

The CDR3 sequence: CASRLKTERSSGYTF. Written as DNA, the CDR3 is TGTGCAAGTCGCTTGAAGACAGAGAGGTCAAGCGGCTACACCTTC. The V gene is TRBV12-2, the J gene TRBJ1-2; whether TRBD1, the table's D call, matches the DNA was not checked. TRBV12-2 is a pseudogene. The length of the CDR3 is 15 residues.

The rearrangement joins TRBV6-1 to TRBJ1-1; D is unresolved. V was clipped by 2 bases and J by 1 base, with 8 bases between them. The germline V gene has CDR1 MNHNS and CDR2 SASEGT. This CDR3 is 14 amino acids long. The CDR3: CASSERETNTEAFF. The CDR3 DNA reads as TGTGCCAGCAGTGAACGGGAGACGAACACTGAAGCTTTCTTT.

The rearrangement links TRBV2 to TRBJ2-7, with 7 positions matching TRBD1. The CDR3 runs 16 residues. The V and J ends lost 7 bases and 0 bases, in that order; junction bases with no gene match: 12. CDR1 is SNHLY, CDR2 FYNNEI, per germline. CDR3 DNA sequence: TGTGCCAGCAACTCGAGGGGGCAGGACAGCTCCTACGAGCAGTACTTC. Translation: CASNSRGQDSSYEQYF.

The J gene is TRBJ2-7, the V gene TRBV7-9, with no clear D. CDR3 size: 10 residues. V lost 8 bases and J lost 2, with 4 bases in between. Germline V gene sequence: CDR1 SEHNR, CDR2 FQNEAQ (reference sequence). The CDR3 nucleotides read TGTGCCAGCGGTACCTACGAGCAGTACTTC. Amino acid sequence: CASGTYEQYF.

The chain couples TRBV10-2 to TRBJ1-6; perhaps TRBD1 as D (6 bases). V was trimmed by 7 bases and J by 6 bases, leaving 10 bases between them. This CDR3 has 13 residues. CDR1 is WSHSY, CDR2 SAAADI, per germline. The DNA for the CDR3 is TGCGCCAGCACCACAGGGTTTAATTCACCCCTCCACTTT. Translation: CASTTGFNSPLHF.

The V call is TRBV27, the J call TRBJ2-3; perhaps TRBD2 as D (5 bases). V lost 3 bases and J 0 bases, leaving 19 bases between the germline ends. Looked up from germline, CDR1 is MNHEY and CDR2 is SMNVEV (reference sequence). The CDR3 is made up of 18 amino acids. CDR3 sequence (DNA): TGTGCCAGCAGTTTTTTCGGCGGGCCGCCCTTAAGCACAGATACGCAGTATTTT. This encodes CASSFFGGPPLSTDTQYF.

This sequence joins TRBV9 and TRBJ2-7; TRBD2 matches 7 bases. V gave up 0 bases and J gave up 7 bases; unmatched junction bases: 7. CDR3 length: 14 amino acids. Germline CDR1 is SGDLS and CDR2 is YYNGEE. The CDR3 bases are TGTGCCAGCAGCGTAGAAGGGGAGGGCGGGGAGCAGTACTTC. It translates to CASSVEGEGGEQYF. The whole variable domain, remainder taken from reference TRBV9 and TRBJ2-7, is DSGVTQTPKHLITATGQRVTLRCSPRSGDLSVYWYQQSLDQGLQFLIQYYNGEERAKGNILERFSAQQFPDLHSELNLSSLELGDSALYFCASSVEGEGGEQYFGPGTRLTVT.

The chain couples TRBV11-2 to TRBJ1-1; D remains ambiguous. Germline CDR1 reads SGHAT; CDR2 reads FQNNGV. The V end lost 3 bases, the J end lost 4 bases, and 15 bases lay between the germline ends. This CDR3 has 15 residues. CDR3 in DNA: TGTGCCAGCAGCTTTTGGAAGGAGGTACGCACTGAAGCTTTCTTT. As protein: CASSFWKEVRTEAFF. Combining the CDR3 with reference TRBV11-2 and TRBJ1-1 gives the whole variable domain EAGVAQSPRYKIIEKRQSVAFWCNPISGHATLYWYQQILGQGPKLLIQFQNNGVVDDSQLPKDRFSAERLKGVDSTLKIQPAKLEDSAVYLCASSFWKEVRTEAFFGQGTRLTVV.

This clone appeared a single time. The genes are TRBV30 and TRBJ2-1; possible D gene TRBD1, 5 bases. V gave up 4 bases and J gave up 6 bases, with 7 bases separating them. The CDR3 sequence is 11 residues long. Germline V lookup: CDR1 GTSNPN, CDR2 SVGIG (reference sequence). The DNA for the CDR3 is TGTGCCTGGACAGGGTCCAATGAGCAGTTCTTC. Its protein product is CAWTGSNEQFF.

V is TRBV2 and J is TRBJ1-1, with a possible D match to TRBD1 (5 bases). The CDR3 totals 14 residues. The germline CDR1 and CDR2 sequences are SNHLY and FYNNEI. V gave up 6 bases and J gave up 0 bases, with 11 bases separating them. CDR3 DNA: TGTGCCAGCAGCCAGACAGCATTGAACACTGAAGCTTTCTTT. It codes for CASSQTALNTEAFF.

V and J are TRBV6-1 and TRBJ1-6; D remains ambiguous. With 1 base removed from V and 7 bases from J, the gap between germline ends came to 14 bases. Germline V CDR1 and CDR2: MNHNS, SASEGT. The CDR3 runs to 16 residues. The CDR3: CASSEGQVLGNSPLHF. The CDR3 nucleotides are TGTGCCAGCAGTGAAGGGCAGGTTTTGGGGAATTCACCCCTCCACTTT.

The J gene is TRBJ2-1, the V gene TRBV10-3; 9 bases are shared with TRBD2. Germline assignment: CDR1 ENHRY and CDR2 SYGVKD. Trimming took 4 bases from V and 9 from J; bases not matched to a gene: 10. The CDR3 is 15 residues long. The CDR3 region has the DNA TGTGCCATCAGTGCTAGCGGGAATGAATTTGGTGAGCAGTTCTTC. This encodes CAISASGNEFGEQFF.

This clone is a singleton in its sample. The chain recombines TRBV28 with TRBJ2-3; D is uncertain. Germline values: CDR1 MDHEN, CDR2 SYDVKM. The CDR3 sequence is 16 residues long. V was clipped by 1 base and J by 1 base, with 12 bases between them. CDR3 DNA sequence: TGTGCCAGCAGTTTATTTCAAGTCACCCGCACAGATACGCAGTATTTT. Translated, it gives CASSLFQVTRTDTQYF.